A selection of T cell receptor beta chains follows, all from one sample in a study of Ad26.COV2.S vaccination and SARS-CoV-2 variants. The repertoire was sequenced with immunoSEQ multiplex PCR; TCRdb's copy has only in-frame clones and lacks some. The sample lists 380,000 or so clones, about 88% occurring once. This material consisted of peripheral blood, taken in a trial of Ad26.COV2.S vaccine versus placebo. Receptor source: a person between 18 and 65 years old who received the Ad26.COV2.S COVID-19 vaccine or a placebo. CDR3s include the opening cysteine and the closing phenylalanine or tryptophan. A D gene is named only where the DNA matches it firmly. The size of a clone is reported for some rows only, either as once, few or many, or as a class for expanded clones.

abundance	v_gene	j_gene	d_gene	CDR3aa	CDR3nt
-	TRBV28	TRBJ1-1	-	CASSLLVSTEAFF	TGTGCCAGCAGTTTATTGGTTTCCACTGAAGCTTTCTTT
-	TRBV7-3	TRBJ2-1	-	CASSSNPGTQGEQFF	TGTGCCAGCAGCTCCAACCCCGGGACGCAGGGTGAGCAGTTCTTC
-	TRBV29-1	TRBJ2-7	TRBD1	CSVDRTGGSHEQYF	TGCAGCGTTGACCGGACAGGGGGTAGTCACGAGCAGTACTTC
once	TRBV14	TRBJ2-3	-	CASSQVGTDTQYF	TGTGCCAGCAGCCAAGTGGGGACAGATACGCAGTATTTT
-	TRBV18	TRBJ2-3	-	CASSPLPRSSGTDTQYF	TGTGCCAGCTCACCACTTCCCCGTTCTAGCGGCACAGATACGCAGTATTTT
-	TRBV7-9	TRBJ2-5	-	CASSFGQVIGETQYF	TGTGCCAGCAGCTTTGGCCAGGTGATAGGAGAGACCCAGTACTTC
-	TRBV19	TRBJ2-1	-	CASSILGVVYNEQFF	TGTGCCAGTAGTATTTTGGGAGTAGTCTACAATGAGCAGTTCTTC
-	TRBV29-1	TRBJ1-2	-	CSDGSQRYGYTF	TGCAGCGACGGGTCTCAACGCTATGGCTACACCTTC
-	TRBV5-1	TRBJ1-2	-	CASSLSLVENYGYTF	TGCGCCAGCAGCTTGTCCCTGGTGGAAAACTATGGCTACACCTTC
-	TRBV9	TRBJ2-2	TRBD2	CASSVASGSYTGELFF	TGTGCCAGCAGCGTAGCTAGCGGGAGTTACACCGGGGAGCTGTTTTTT
-	TRBV28	TRBJ2-7	-	CASSRTYEQYF	TGTGCCAGCAGTCGAACCTACGAGCAGTACTTC
-	TRBV20-1	TRBJ1-6	TRBD1	CSASLKGTENSPLHF	TGCAGTGCTAGTCTCAAGGGGACAGAGAATTCACCCCTCCACTTT
-	TRBV6-2/TRBV6-3	TRBJ2-3	-	CASSFISLGGPLGADTQYF	TGTGCCAGCAGTTTTATTTCTCTCGGGGGGCCCCTGGGGGCAGATACGCAGTATTTT
-	TRBV30	TRBJ1-2	-	CAWSRSTYGYTF	TGTGCCTGGAGTAGATCGACGTATGGCTACACCTTC
-	TRBV4-2	TRBJ1-4	-	CASRHRDTTNEKLFF	TGTGCCAGCAGGCACCGGGATACAACTAATGAAAAACTGTTTTTT
few	TRBV15	TRBJ1-6	-	CATSIRAAYNSPLHF	TGTGCCACCAGCATAAGGGCCGCCTATAATTCACCCCTCCACTTT
few	TRBV27	TRBJ2-5	-	CARGHQDQETQYF	TGTGCCAGGGGACACCAGGATCAAGAGACCCAGTACTTC
-	TRBV14	TRBJ1-3	-	CASSQVPISGNTIYF	TGTGCCAGCAGCCAAGTACCGATCTCTGGAAACACCATATATTTT
-	TRBV3-1/TRBV3-2	TRBJ1-1	TRBD1	CASSRQGGNTEAFF	TGTGCCAGCAGCCGACAGGGCGGGAACACTGAAGCTTTCTTT
-	TRBV28	TRBJ2-7	-	CASSPQPTLPYEQYF	TGTGCCAGCAGCCCGCAACCGACTCTCCCCTACGAGCAGTACTTC
-	TRBV19	TRBJ1-5	TRBD1	CASSIPGQGGNQPQHF	TGTGCCAGTAGTATCCCGGGACAGGGAGGCAATCAGCCCCAGCATTTT
-	TRBV7-9	TRBJ2-7	TRBD2	CASSTSGGTYEQYF	TGTGCCAGCAGCACTAGCGGGGGGACCTACGAGCAGTACTTC
-	TRBV28	TRBJ2-7	-	CASSLRGEQYF	TGTGCCAGCAGCCTCCGCGGCGAGCAGTACTTC
-	TRBV5-1	TRBJ1-6	-	CASSFEGQLRNSPLHF	TGCGCCAGCAGCTTTGAGGGCCAGCTTAGGAATTCACCCCTCCACTTT